This T cell receptor beta chain comes out of a study of T cells in Graves' hyperthyroidism and ophthalmopathy. This CDR3 spans 15 amino acids. V was cut by 0 bases and J by 5 bases, with 15 bases left in between. Germline CDR1 is SGDLS and CDR2 is YYNGEE. The study excluded patients with uncontrolled infection, other autoimmune disease, pregnancy or lactation. Amplified TCR beta CDR3 regions came from RNA transcripts. With the HTBI primer set, the TCR CDR3 went through a first round of RT-PCR. In TCRdb, the multiplex PCR reads were re-called with MiXCR into one record per CDR3 protein. Among 700,000 to 850,000 distinct CDR3 sequences listed, 35% were seen once.

The rearrangement links TRBV9 to TRBJ2-7, with no clear D. The specimen sequenced was blood. The TCR comes from a woman between 40 and 55 years old with Graves' hyperthyroidism. The CDR3 DNA sequence: TGTGCCAGCAGCGTAGATCTAGGACCGATCGACGAGCAGTACTTC. It translates to CASSVDLGPIDEQYF.